This T cell receptor beta chain was sequenced during a study of blood T cell repertoires in COVID-19. Overall study context: The origin of the acute and convalescent COVID-19 samples was the United States, Italy and Spain. T cells, B-cell-depleted T cells, or PBMCs provided the cDNA or gDNA that served as material.

The assay was immunoSEQ multiplex PCR, and TCRdb's table has in-frame clones only and misses some. The sample has roughly 260,000 clones; more than 75% are singletons. Looked up from germline, CDR1 is SGHRS and CDR2 is YFSETQ. The length of the CDR3 is 19 residues. Trimming took off 1 base at V and 0 bases at J, with 17 bases between the two ends. The chain joins TRBV5-1 to TRBJ2-6; tentative D call: TRBD1 (6 bases). Sequencing was done on a sample of peripheral blood. This TCR was recovered from a man aged 35-49 years who had recovered from COVID-19. The CDR3 DNA sequence: TGCGCCAGCAGCTTGTGGGGGCGGGTTCGGGTCTCTGGGGCCAACGTCCTGACTTTC. Translation: CASSLWGRVRVSGANVLTF.